This T cell receptor (beta chain) came from a study of OX40 agonist ivuxolimab in advanced cancers. TCRdb's copy holds only in-frame clones and misses some; the assay was immunoSEQ multiplex PCR. The top ten hold about 5.8% of the sample, which has about 96,000 clones, approximately 80% seen once. Germline CDR1 is SGHAT and CDR2 is FQNNGV. The CDR3 consists of 13 residues. V was trimmed by 5 bases and J by 7 bases, leaving 15 bases between them. The source was CD4+ or CD8+ T cells sorted from blood, collected in a trial of the OX40 agonist ivuxolimab. The chain employs TRBV11-2 and TRBJ2-7; D assignment may be TRBD1 or TRBD2 (5 bases each). The sequence was collected from an adult with an advanced solid tumor such as melanoma, head and neck, liver or kidney cancer. The CDR3 bases are TGTGCCAGCAGCGAAGCCGGGACGGGGGAGCAGTACTTC. Its protein product is CASSEAGTGEQYF.